Below are 26 T cell receptor beta chains sequenced from a single sample in a study of T cells after somatic rescue of genetic block. Only in-frame clones appear in the TCRdb table, and some are missing; sequencing was by immunoSEQ multiplex PCR. This table has about 110,000 clones, 75% to 95% appearing once. Sequenced input: peripheral blood mononuclear cells (PBMCs). The source is a woman in her late teens or twenties.

The DNA of the CDR3 is TGTGCCACCAGCAGGGCACTTGAAGCTAACTATGGCTACACCTTC. Protein: CATSRALEANYGYTF. This sequence joins TRBV15 and TRBJ1-2; no definite D call. V was pared by 3 bases and J by 0 bases, with 11 bases between. The germline V gene has CDR1 LNHNV and CDR2 YYDKDF (reference sequence). The CDR3 has 15 residues.

This clone has more than one count but fewer than ten. The chain has TRBV5-1 and TRBJ1-2; a weak D match, TRBD1 (5 bases). V was pared by 2 bases and J by 4 bases, with 6 bases between. Germline lookup yields CDR1 SGHRS and CDR2 YFSETQ. The CDR3 sequence is 12 residues long. CDR3 region: CASSLDSYGYTF. The CDR3 coding sequence is TGCGCCAGCAGCTTAGACAGCTATGGCTACACCTTC.

A single count supports this clone. V is TRBV28 and J is TRBJ2-7; TRBD1 might be the D (5 bases). The CDR3 loop spans 16 amino acids. In germline, CDR1 is MDHEN, CDR2 SYDVKM. V was clipped by 3 bases and J by 4 bases, with 19 bases between them. The CDR3 nucleotides read TGTGCCAGCAGTTTTTCCCCCCGACAGATAGATTACGAGCAGTACTTC. As protein: CASSFSPRQIDYEQYF. The full variable domain, completed using reference TRBV28 and TRBJ2-7, is DVKVTQSSRYLVKRTGEKVFLECVQDMDHENMFWYRQDPGLGLRLIYFSYDVKMKEKGDIPEGYSVSREKKERFSLILESASTNQTSMYLCASSFSPRQIDYEQYFGPGTRLTVT.

V gene TRBV2 combines with J gene TRBJ1-3, with TRBD1 as a possible D gene (5 bases). Germline CDR1 is SNHLY and CDR2 is FYNNEI. V was trimmed by 2 bases and J by 0 bases, leaving 8 bases between them. The CDR3 length is 15 residues. The CDR3, as DNA: TGTGCCAGCAGTGAACAGACAGTCTCTGGAAACACCATATATTTT. It encodes CASSEQTVSGNTIYF.

The V call is TRBV9, the J call TRBJ2-3; D might be TRBD1 (6 bases). This CDR3 comprises 14 residues. V lost 3 bases to trimming and J lost 8 bases, with 16 bases between them. The germline gives CDR1 SGDLS, CDR2 YYNGEE. DNA of the CDR3: TGTGCCAGCAGCGGGGGGCTAGCTGGGGGTACGCAGTATTTT. This gives the protein CASSGGLAGGTQYF.

The V and J genes are TRBV6-5 and TRBJ2-7; D is undetermined. V shed 2 bases and J shed 4 bases, with 12 bases lying between them. Germline values: CDR1 MNHEY, CDR2 SVGAGI. The CDR3 has 14 amino acids. The CDR3 DNA follows: TGTGCCAGCAGTTACGAAAGCCCACCGTACGAGCAGTACTTC. Protein: CASSYESPPYEQYF.

The CDR3 nucleotides read TGCGCCAGCAGCCTCTCTAGCGGAGATTACAATGAGCAGTTCTTC. It specifies CASSLSSGDYNEQFF. The chain employs TRBV4-3 and TRBJ2-1; TRBD2 agrees at 7 bases. V dropped 4 bases and J dropped 4; count of bases not matched to a gene: 7. The CDR3 spans 15 residues. From germline, CDR1 is LGHNA and CDR2 YSLEER.

The chain has TRBV5-4 and TRBJ1-4; 10 bases line up with TRBD1. CDR1 and CDR2 (germline): SGHNT, YYREEE (reference sequence). The ends lost 4 bases at V and 1 base at J; junction bases unmatched: 4. CDR3 size: 16 residues. Here the CDR3 DNA reads TGTGCCAGCAGCCCGGGACAGGGGAGAACTAATGAAAAACTGTTTTTT. Translated, it gives CASSPGQGRTNEKLFF.

V is TRBV7-6 and J is TRBJ2-7; tentative D call: TRBD1 (5 bases). From germline, CDR1 is SGHVS and CDR2 FNYEAQ. This CDR3 region has 11 residues. Trimming cost V 8 bases and J 9 bases, with 14 bases left between them. CDR3 coding DNA: TGTGCCAGCTCTGGGGCGTTCGGGCAGTACTTC. It specifies CASSGAFGQYF.

A single count supports this clone. The chain carries TRBV19 and TRBJ1-2; D unclear. CDR1 and CDR2 (germline): LNHDA, SQIVND (reference sequence). The CDR3 is made up of 16 amino acids. V was shortened by 4 bases and J by 2 bases, with 17 bases between the two germline ends. This CDR3 reads CASSTERGGLNYGYTF. CDR3 coding DNA: TGTGCCAGTAGTACCGAGAGAGGAGGGCTCAACTATGGCTACACCTTC.

The chain has TRBV5-1 and TRBJ1-1, with D maybe TRBD1 (5 bases). This CDR3 has 16 amino acids. Germline CDR1 reads SGHRS; CDR2 reads YFSETQ. V was trimmed by 6 bases and J by 0 bases, leaving 18 bases between them. The CDR3 DNA reads as TGCGCCAGCACATCCGACCGACAGTACATGAACACTGAAGCTTTCTTT. Translation gives CASTSDRQYMNTEAFF.

J is TRBJ1-5 and V is TRBV12-5; D is perhaps TRBD1 (6 bases). V shed 1 base and J shed 9 bases, with 10 bases lying between them. In germline, CDR1 is LGHNT, CDR2 FRNRAP. This CDR3 has 13 amino acids. The CDR3 spells CASGLGGARPQHF. The CDR3 DNA reads TGTGCTAGTGGTTTGGGGGGGGCGAGGCCCCAGCATTTT. Using reference TRBV12-5 and TRBJ1-5 for the parts outside the CDR3, the full variable domain is DARVTQTPRHKVTEMGQEVTMRCQPILGHNTVFWYRQTMMQGLELLAYFRNRAPLDDSGMPKDRFSAEMPDATLATLKIQPSEPRDSAVYFCASGLGGARPQHFGDGTRLSIL.

The chain uses TRBV15 and TRBJ1-3; 8 bases line up with TRBD1. CDR1 is LNHNV, CDR2 YYDKDF, per germline (reference sequence). CDR3 length: 15 amino acids. V was pared by 3 bases and J by 2 bases, with 3 bases of the junction left unmatched. The CDR3 DNA reads TGTGCCACCAGCAGTGCAGGGGGCCCTGGAAACACCATATATTTT. This gives the protein CATSSAGGPGNTIYF. Looking up the rest from reference TRBV15 and TRBJ1-3 gives the full variable domain: DAMVIQNPRYQVTQFGKPVTLSCSQTLNHNVMYWYQQKSSQAPKLLFHYYDKDFNNEADTPDNFQSRRPNTSFCFLDIRSPGLGDTAMYLCATSSAGGPGNTIYFGEGSWLTVV.

In its sample, this clone was seen a few times. V gene TRBV7-9 combines with J gene TRBJ1-5; TRBD1 aligns across 8 bases. V gave up 6 bases and J gave up 2 bases; unmatched junction bases: 6. CDR1 is SEHNR and CDR2 is FQNEAQ in the germline V gene (reference sequence). The CDR3 totals 15 residues. This CDR3 reads CASSWGTGGNQPQHF. For the CDR3, the DNA is TGTGCCAGCAGTTGGGGGACAGGCGGCAATCAGCCCCAGCATTTT.

The genes are TRBV4-3 and TRBJ2-3; D is unclear. The germline V gene has CDR1 LGHNA and CDR2 YSLEER. The CDR3 sequence is 16 residues long. V shed 3 bases and J shed 2 bases, with 15 bases lying between them. CDR3 amino acids: CASSQEPGPNTDTQYF. The DNA of the CDR3 is TGCGCCAGCAGCCAGGAGCCGGGTCCAAACACAGATACGCAGTATTTT.

The rearrangement uses TRBV6-6 and TRBJ1-1; D is undetermined. CDR3 size: 10 residues. V lost 2 bases and J 5 bases, leaving 0 bases between the germline ends. Germline loops: CDR1 MNHNY, CDR2 SVGAGI (reference sequence). This CDR3 reads CASSYTEAFF. The CDR3, as DNA: TGTGCCAGCAGTTACACTGAAGCTTTCTTT.

A remark on this clone: Other DNA sequences in the same sample also yield this CDR3. V is TRBV5-1 and J is TRBJ1-1; 7 bases fit TRBD1. V trimming: 5 bases; J trimming: 1 base; junction bases outside the gene matches: 5. Germline V CDR1 and CDR2: SGHRS, YFSETQ. This CDR3 spans 14 amino acids. The CDR3 DNA follows: TGCGCCAGCAGTTCGGGACAGACGAACACTGAAGCTTTCTTT. It yields the protein CASSSGQTNTEAFF.

This clone was observed once. The J gene is TRBJ1-5, the V gene TRBV6-1, with unresolved D. Trimming left V 6 bases short and J 4 bases short, with 10 bases between. The CDR3 is 13 residues long. The germline V gene has CDR1 MNHNS and CDR2 SASEGT. CDR3 loop: CASSRDRNQPQHF. The DNA for the CDR3 is TGTGCCAGCAGCCGTGATAGGAATCAGCCCCAGCATTTT.

The V call is TRBV7-9, the J call TRBJ1-1; a possible D gene is TRBD1 (5 bases). Trimming removed 4 bases at V and 1 base at J, with 7 bases between. This CDR3 is built from 13 residues. CDR1 and CDR2 from the germline V gene are SEHNR and FQNEAQ (reference sequence). The CDR3 nucleotides read TGTGCCAGCAGCTATGGGGGGAACACTGAAGCTTTCTTT. It codes for CASSYGGNTEAFF.

V usage is TRBV5-6 and J usage is TRBJ2-1; D not resolved. The germline gives CDR1 SGHDT, CDR2 YYEEEE. Trimming left V 8 bases short and J 6 bases short, with 9 bases between. CDR3 length: 11 amino acids. Written as DNA, the CDR3 is TGTGCCAGTACACTTTCCAATGAGCAGTTCTTC. This gives the protein CASTLSNEQFF. The full variable domain, its missing parts supplied by reference TRBV5-6 and TRBJ2-1, is DAGVTQSPTHLIKTRGQQVTLRCSPKSGHDTVSWYQQALGQGPQFIFQYYEEEERQRGNFPDRFSGHQFPNYSSELNVNALLLGDSALYLCASTLSNEQFFGPGTRLTVL.

V usage is TRBV5-6 and J usage is TRBJ1-4; 7 positions agree with TRBD1. The V segment lost 4 bases and the J segment 2 bases; nucleotides outside the gene matches: 8. CDR1 is SGHDT, CDR2 YYEEEE, per germline. The CDR3 totals 16 residues. CDR3 in DNA: TGTGCCAGCAGCACAAATCTAGGGGGCACTAATGAAAAACTGTTTTTT. This gives the protein CASSTNLGGTNEKLFF.

V and J are TRBV27 and TRBJ1-1; possibly TRBD1 for D (6 bases). From germline, CDR1 is MNHEY and CDR2 SMNVEV (reference sequence). This CDR3 has 15 residues. V lost 0 bases, J lost 5 bases, and 13 bases lay in between. The CDR3 DNA follows: TGTGCCAGCAGTTTATCAGCGGGAGGGGGAACTGAAGCTTTCTTT. Protein sequence: CASSLSAGGGTEAFF.

The chain uses TRBV28 and TRBJ2-7; 11 bases map to TRBD2. The ends lost 3 bases at V and 7 bases at J; junction bases unmatched: 5. CDR1 and CDR2 (germline): MDHEN, SYDVKM. This CDR3 contains 14 residues. Here the CDR3 reads CASSLDGLAGEQYF. The CDR3 nucleotides read TGTGCCAGCAGTTTGGACGGACTAGCGGGTGAGCAGTACTTC.

The chain combines TRBV5-1 with TRBJ2-5; maybe TRBD1 (6 bases). CDR3 size: 14 residues. Trimming cost V 1 base and J 5 bases, with 12 bases left between them. Germline loops: CDR1 SGHRS, CDR2 YFSETQ. The DNA for the CDR3 is TGCGCCAGCAGCTTGCAAGGGGGTGGGGAGACCCAGTACTTC. It encodes CASSLQGGGETQYF.

The chain is built from TRBV7-9 and TRBJ2-7, with TRBD2 matching over 10 bases. The V and J ends lost 5 bases and 7 bases, in that order; junction bases with no gene match: 8. This CDR3 is built from 14 residues. In germline, CDR1 is SEHNR, CDR2 FQNEAQ (reference sequence). This chain's CDR3 is CASSLLAGRGEQYF. CDR3 DNA: TGTGCCAGCAGCCTACTAGCGGGGAGGGGGGAGCAGTACTTC.

The J gene is TRBJ1-5, the V gene TRBV7-2, with TRBD1 identical over 8 bases. Germline V CDR1 and CDR2: SGHTA, FQGNSA. The CDR3 runs to 16 residues. The ends lost 3 bases at V and 0 bases at J; junction bases unmatched: 4. The CDR3 spells CASSLGQVNSNQPQHF. CDR3 bases: TGTGCCAGCAGCTTGGGACAGGTTAATAGCAATCAGCCCCAGCATTTT. Supplemented by reference TRBV7-2 and TRBJ1-5, the full variable domain reads GAGVSQSPSNKVTEKGKDVELRCDPISGHTALYWYRQSLGQGLEFLIYFQGNSAPDKSGLPSDRFSAERTGGSVSTLTIQRTQQEDSAVYLCASSLGQVNSNQPQHFGDGTRLSIL.